The T cell receptor (beta chain) under discussion was sequenced for a study of T cells after yellow fever vaccination. In the study overall: Based on CD3, CD45RA, CCR7 and CD95, EM, EMRA, CM and Tscm memory subsets were sorted. Libraries from low-cell-number fractions were prepared with the SMART-Seq v4 Ultra Low Input RNA kit. Study-wide results and limits: The study re-detected most primary-vaccination clones after the booster (approximately 97% CD4, just over 85% CD8).

This clonotype was seen many times. Universal primer sites and UMIs were introduced during 5'RACE template-switching synthesis of TCR cDNA. TCRdb ran MiXCR on the 5' RACE reads and lists one entry per CDR3 protein. The sample holds about 14,000 distinct CDR3 sequences; 7.3% are singletons and the top ten take about 1.6%. This clonotype originated in a man between 18 and 35 years old who received the YFV17D yellow fever vaccine. The sequences come from PBMCs, either bulk or a sorted T-cell subset (CD4+, CD8+, memory, or dextramer-sorted; not recorded which), collected on the day of the yellow fever booster vaccination.

CDR3 nucleotides: TGTGCCAGCAGCGCAGAAATAGGGTTTACTGGAAACACCATATATTTT. Its translation is CASSAEIGFTGNTIYF. This chain uses TRBV3-1 with TRBJ1-3; no clear D gene. Trimming removed 5 bases at V and 2 bases at J, with 16 bases between. The CDR3 sequence is 16 residues long. Germline V gene data show CDR1 as LGHDT and CDR2 as YNNKEL (reference sequence).